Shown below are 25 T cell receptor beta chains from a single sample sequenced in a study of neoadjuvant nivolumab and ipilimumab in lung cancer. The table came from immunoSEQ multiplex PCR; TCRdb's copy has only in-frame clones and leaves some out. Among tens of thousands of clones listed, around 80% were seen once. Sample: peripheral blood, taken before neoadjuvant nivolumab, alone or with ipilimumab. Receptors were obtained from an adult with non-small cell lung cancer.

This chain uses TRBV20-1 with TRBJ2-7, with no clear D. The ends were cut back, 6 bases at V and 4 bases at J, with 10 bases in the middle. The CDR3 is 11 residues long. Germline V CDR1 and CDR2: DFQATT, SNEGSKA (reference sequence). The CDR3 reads CSAINKYEQYF. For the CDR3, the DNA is TGCAGTGCGATAAACAAGTACGAGCAGTACTTC.

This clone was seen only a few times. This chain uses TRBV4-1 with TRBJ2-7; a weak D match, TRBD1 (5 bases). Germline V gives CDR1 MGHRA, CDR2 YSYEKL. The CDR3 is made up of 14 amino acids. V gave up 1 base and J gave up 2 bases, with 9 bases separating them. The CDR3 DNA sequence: TGCGCCAGCAGCCAAGGGTTAGGGGCCTACGAGCAGTACTTC. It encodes CASSQGLGAYEQYF.

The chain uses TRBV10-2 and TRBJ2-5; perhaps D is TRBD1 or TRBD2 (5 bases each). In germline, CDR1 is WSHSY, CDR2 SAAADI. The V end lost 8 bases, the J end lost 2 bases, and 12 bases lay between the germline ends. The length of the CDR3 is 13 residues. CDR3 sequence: CASRPGPQETQYF. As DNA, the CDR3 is TGCGCCAGCCGACCGGGGCCTCAAGAGACCCAGTACTTC.

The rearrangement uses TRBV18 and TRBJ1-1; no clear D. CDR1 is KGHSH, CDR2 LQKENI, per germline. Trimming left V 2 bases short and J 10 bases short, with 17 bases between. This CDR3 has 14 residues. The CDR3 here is CASSPKQSQAVAFF. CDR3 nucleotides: TGTGCCAGCTCACCAAAACAGTCCCAGGCAGTAGCTTTCTTT.

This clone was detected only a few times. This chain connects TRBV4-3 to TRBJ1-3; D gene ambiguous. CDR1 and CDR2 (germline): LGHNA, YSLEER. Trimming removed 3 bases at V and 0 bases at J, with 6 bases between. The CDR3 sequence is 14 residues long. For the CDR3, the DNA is TGCGCCAGCAGCCATGGGAGCTCTGGAAACACCATATATTTT. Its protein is CASSHGSSGNTIYF.

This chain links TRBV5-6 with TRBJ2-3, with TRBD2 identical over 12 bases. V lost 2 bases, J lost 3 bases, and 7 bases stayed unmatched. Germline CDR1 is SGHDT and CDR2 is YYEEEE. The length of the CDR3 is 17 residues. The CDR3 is CASSFPLAGGPTDTQYF. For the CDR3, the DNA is TGTGCCAGCAGCTTCCCCCTAGCGGGGGGGCCGACAGATACGCAGTATTTT. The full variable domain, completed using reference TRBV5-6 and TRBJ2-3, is DAGVTQSPTHLIKTRGQQVTLRCSPKSGHDTVSWYQQALGQGPQFIFQYYEEEERQRGNFPDRFSGHQFPNYSSELNVNALLLGDSALYLCASSFPLAGGPTDTQYFGPGTRLTVL.

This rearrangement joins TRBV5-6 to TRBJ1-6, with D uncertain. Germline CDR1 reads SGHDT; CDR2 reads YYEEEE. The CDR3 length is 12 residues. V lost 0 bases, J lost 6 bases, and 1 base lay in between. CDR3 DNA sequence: TGTGCCAGCAGCTTGGGTAATTCACCCCTCCACTTT. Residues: CASSLGNSPLHF.

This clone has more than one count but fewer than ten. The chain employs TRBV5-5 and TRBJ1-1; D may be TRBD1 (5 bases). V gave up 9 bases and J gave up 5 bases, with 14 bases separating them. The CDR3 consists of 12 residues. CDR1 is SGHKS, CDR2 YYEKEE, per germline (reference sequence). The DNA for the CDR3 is TGTGCCACCTCGGGAGGGGCGACTGAAGCTTTCTTT. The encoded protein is CATSGGATEAFF. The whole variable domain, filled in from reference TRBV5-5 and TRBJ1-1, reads DAGVTQSPTHLIKTRGQQVTLRCSPISGHKSVSWYQQVLGQGPQFIFQYYEKEERGRGNFPDRFSARQFPNYSSELNVNALLLGDSALYLCATSGGATEAFFGQGTRLTVV.

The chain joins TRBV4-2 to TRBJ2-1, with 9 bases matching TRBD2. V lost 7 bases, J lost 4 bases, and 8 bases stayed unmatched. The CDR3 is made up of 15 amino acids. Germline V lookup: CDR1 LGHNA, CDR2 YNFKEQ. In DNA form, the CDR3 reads TGTGCCAGCACCTCTCTAGCGGGGTCGTACAATGAGCAGTTCTTC. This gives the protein CASTSLAGSYNEQFF.

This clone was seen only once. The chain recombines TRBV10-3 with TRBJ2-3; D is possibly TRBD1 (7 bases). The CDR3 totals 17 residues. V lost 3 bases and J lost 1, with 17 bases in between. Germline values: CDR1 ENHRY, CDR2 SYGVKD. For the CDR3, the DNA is TGTGCCATCAGTGATATTCCGACAGGGACTGGCACAGATACGCAGTATTTT. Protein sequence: CAISDIPTGTGTDTQYF.

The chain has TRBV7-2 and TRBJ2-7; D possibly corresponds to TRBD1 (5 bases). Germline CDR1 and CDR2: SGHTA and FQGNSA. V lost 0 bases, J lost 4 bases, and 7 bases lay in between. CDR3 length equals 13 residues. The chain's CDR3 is CASSLAGAYEQYF. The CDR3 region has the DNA TGTGCCAGCAGCTTAGCAGGGGCTTACGAGCAGTACTTC.

CDR3 sequence reads: CASSQDISTDTQYF. The CDR3 DNA reads TGCGCCAGCAGCCAGGACATATCCACAGATACGCAGTATTTT. The chain uses TRBV4-1 and TRBJ2-3; D is possibly TRBD1 (5 bases). Germline CDR1 and CDR2: MGHRA and YSYEKL. The CDR3 runs 14 residues. V was trimmed by 3 bases and J by 2 bases, leaving 9 bases between them.

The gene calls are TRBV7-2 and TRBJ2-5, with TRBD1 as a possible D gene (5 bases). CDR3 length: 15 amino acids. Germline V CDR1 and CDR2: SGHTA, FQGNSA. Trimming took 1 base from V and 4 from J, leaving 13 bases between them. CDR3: CASSLVAGSRETQYF. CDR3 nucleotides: TGTGCCAGCAGCTTAGTCGCAGGGTCTCGAGAGACCCAGTACTTC. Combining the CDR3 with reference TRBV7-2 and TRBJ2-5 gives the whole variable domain GAGVSQSPSNKVTEKGKDVELRCDPISGHTALYWYRQSLGQGLEFLIYFQGNSAPDKSGLPSDRFSAERTGGSVSTLTIQRTQQEDSAVYLCASSLVAGSRETQYFGPGTRLLVL.

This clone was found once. In DNA, the CDR3 is TGTGCCAGCAGCCTAGGGTTTACGGGTTCTGGGGCCAACGTCCTGACTTTC. Translating it yields CASSLGFTGSGANVLTF. This chain links TRBV11-1 with TRBJ2-6; D is ambiguous. The CDR3 has 17 residues. V was trimmed by 5 bases and J by 1 base, leaving 15 bases between them. CDR1 and CDR2 from the germline V gene are SGHAT and FQDESV (reference sequence). The full variable domain, its missing parts supplied by reference TRBV11-1 and TRBJ2-6, is EAEVAQSPRYKITEKSQAVAFWCDPISGHATLYWYRQILGQGPELLVQFQDESVVDDSQLPKDRFSAERLKGVDSTLKIQPAELGDSAMYLCASSLGFTGSGANVLTFGAGSRLTVL.

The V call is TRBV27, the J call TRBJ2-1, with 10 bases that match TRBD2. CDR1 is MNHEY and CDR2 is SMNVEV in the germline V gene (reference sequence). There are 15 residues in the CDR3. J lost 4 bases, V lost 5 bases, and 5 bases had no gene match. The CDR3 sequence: CASSASGGAYNEQFF. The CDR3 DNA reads TGTGCCAGCAGTGCTAGCGGGGGTGCTTACAATGAGCAGTTCTTC.

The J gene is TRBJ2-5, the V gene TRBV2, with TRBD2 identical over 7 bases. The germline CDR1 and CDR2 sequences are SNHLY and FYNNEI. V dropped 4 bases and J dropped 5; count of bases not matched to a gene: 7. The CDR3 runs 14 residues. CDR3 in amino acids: CASSVSGGGETQYF. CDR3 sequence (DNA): TGTGCCAGCAGTGTTAGTGGGGGGGGTGAGACCCAGTACTTC.

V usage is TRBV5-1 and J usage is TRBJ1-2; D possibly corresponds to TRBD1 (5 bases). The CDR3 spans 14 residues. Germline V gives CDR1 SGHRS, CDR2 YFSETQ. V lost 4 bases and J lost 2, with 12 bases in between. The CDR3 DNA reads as TGCGCCAGCAGCCCGGGCGGGGGGAACTATGGCTACACCTTC. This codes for CASSPGGGNYGYTF. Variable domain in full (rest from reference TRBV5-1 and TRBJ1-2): KAGVTQTPRYLIKTRGQQVTLSCSPISGHRSVSWYQQTPGQGLQFLFEYFSETQRNKGNFPGRFSGRQFSNSRSEMNVSTLELGDSALYLCASSPGGGNYGYTFGSGTRLTVV.

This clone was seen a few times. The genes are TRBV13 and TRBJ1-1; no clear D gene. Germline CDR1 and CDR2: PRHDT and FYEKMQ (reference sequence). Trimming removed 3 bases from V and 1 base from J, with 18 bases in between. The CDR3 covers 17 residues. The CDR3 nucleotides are TGTGCCAGCAGCTTTCGGCCGGGGATCGACCCGAACACTGAAGCTTTCTTT. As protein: CASSFRPGIDPNTEAFF.

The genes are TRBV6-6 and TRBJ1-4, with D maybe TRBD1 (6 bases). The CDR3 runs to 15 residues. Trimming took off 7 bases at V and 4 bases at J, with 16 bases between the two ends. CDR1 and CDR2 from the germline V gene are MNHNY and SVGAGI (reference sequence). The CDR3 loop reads CASTVSLQGNEKLFF. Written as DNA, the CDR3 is TGTGCCAGCACCGTTAGCCTACAGGGTAATGAAAAACTGTTTTTT.

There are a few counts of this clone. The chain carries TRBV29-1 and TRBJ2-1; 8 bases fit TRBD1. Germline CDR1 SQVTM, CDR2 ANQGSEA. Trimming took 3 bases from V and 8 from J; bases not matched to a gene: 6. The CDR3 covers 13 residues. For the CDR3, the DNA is TGCAGCGTTGATGGACAGGGATGGGATGAGCAGTTCTTC. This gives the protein CSVDGQGWDEQFF.

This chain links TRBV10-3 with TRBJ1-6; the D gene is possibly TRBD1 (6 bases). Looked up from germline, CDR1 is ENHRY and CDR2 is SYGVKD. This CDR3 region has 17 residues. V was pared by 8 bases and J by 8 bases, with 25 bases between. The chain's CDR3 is CAISRARDTSGDSPLHF. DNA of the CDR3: TGTGCCATCTCGCGGGCCAGGGACACATCAGGGGATTCACCCCTCCACTTT.

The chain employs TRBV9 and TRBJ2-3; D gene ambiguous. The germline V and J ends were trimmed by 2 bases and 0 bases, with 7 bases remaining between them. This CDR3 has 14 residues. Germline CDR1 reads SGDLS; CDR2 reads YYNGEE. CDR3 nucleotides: TGTGCCAGCAGCGTCGATTTAAGCACAGATACGCAGTATTTT. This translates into CASSVDLSTDTQYF.

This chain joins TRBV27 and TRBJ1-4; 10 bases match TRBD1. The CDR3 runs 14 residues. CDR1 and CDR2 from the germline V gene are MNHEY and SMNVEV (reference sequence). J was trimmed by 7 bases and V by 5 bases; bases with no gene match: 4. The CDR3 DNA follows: TGTGCCAGCAGTCTGACAGGGGGCTTTGAAAAACTGTTTTTT. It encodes CASSLTGGFEKLFF.

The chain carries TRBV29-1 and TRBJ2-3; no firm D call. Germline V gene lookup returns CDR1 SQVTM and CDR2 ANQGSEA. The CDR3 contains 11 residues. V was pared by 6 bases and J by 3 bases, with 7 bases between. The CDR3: CSVVGTDTQYF. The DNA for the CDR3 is TGCAGCGTGGTGGGAACAGATACGCAGTATTTT.

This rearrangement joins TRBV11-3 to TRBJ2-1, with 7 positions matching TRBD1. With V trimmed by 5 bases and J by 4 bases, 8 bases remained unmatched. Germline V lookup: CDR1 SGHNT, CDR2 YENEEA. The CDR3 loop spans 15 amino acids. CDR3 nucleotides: TGTGCCAGCAGCGTGACCGGGACAGCATACAATGAGCAGTTCTTC. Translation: CASSVTGTAYNEQFF.